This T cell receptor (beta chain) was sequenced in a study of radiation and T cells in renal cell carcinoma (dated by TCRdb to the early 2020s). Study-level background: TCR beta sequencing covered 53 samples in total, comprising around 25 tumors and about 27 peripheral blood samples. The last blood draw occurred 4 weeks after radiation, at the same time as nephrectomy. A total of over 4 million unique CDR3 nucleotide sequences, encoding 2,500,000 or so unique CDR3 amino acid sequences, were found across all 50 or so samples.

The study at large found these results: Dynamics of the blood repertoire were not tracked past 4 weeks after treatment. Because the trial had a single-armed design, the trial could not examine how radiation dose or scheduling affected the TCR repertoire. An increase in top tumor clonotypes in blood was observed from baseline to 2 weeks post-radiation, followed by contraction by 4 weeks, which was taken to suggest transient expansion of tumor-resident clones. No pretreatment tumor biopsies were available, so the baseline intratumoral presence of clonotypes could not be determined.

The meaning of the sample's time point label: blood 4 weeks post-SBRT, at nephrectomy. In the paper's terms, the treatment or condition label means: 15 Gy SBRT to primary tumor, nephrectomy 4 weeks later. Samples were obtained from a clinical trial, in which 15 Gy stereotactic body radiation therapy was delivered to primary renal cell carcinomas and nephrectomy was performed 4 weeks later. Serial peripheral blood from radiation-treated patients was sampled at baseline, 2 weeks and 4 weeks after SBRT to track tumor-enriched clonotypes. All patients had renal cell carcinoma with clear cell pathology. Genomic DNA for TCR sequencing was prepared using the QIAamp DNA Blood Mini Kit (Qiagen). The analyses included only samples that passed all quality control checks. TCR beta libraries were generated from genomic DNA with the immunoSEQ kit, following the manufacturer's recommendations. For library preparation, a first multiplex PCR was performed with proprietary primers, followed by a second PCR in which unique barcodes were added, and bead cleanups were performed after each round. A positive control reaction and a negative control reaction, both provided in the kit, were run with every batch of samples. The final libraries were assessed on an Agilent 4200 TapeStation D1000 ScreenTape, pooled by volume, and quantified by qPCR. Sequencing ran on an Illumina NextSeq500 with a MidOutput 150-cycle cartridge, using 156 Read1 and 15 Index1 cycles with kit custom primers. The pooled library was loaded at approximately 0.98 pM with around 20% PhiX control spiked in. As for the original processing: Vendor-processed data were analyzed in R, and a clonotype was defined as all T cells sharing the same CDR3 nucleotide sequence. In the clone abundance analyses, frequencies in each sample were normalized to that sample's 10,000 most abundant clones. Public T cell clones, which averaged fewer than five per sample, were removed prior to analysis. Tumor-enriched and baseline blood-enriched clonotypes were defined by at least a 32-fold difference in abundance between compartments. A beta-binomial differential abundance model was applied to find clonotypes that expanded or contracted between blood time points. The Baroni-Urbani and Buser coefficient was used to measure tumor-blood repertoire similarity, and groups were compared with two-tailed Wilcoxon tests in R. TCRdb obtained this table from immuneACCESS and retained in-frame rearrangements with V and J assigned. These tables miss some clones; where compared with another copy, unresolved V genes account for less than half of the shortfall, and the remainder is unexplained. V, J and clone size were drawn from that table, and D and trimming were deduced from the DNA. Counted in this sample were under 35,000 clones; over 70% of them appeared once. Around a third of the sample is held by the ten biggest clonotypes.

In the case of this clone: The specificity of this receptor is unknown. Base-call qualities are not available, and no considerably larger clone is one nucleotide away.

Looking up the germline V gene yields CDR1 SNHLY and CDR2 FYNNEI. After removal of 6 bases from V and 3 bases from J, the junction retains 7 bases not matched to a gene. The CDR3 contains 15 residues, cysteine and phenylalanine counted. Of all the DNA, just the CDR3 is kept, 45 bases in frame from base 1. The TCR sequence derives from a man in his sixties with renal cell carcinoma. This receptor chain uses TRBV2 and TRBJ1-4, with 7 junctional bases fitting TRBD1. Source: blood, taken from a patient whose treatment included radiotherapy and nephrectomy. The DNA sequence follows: TGTGCCAGCAGGCTAGGGGACAGTTCTAATGAAAAACTGTTTTTT. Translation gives CASRLGDSSNEKLFF.